This record looks at one T cell receptor beta chain sequence and its context. Its antigen remains unknown. The data were taken from a study of shared clonotypes between healthy human individuals. Notes on the study in general: Limited genetic and exposure-history diversity came from having few donors. In four donors, about 5% of naive CD4 clonotypes appeared in common.

Each donor was a Caucasian adult residing in Nashville, Tennessee. The method was immunoSEQ multiplex PCR; TCRdb's version includes in-frame clones alone and lacks a portion of them. In the table there are 2.3 million or so clones, approximately 93% of which are singletons. Sequences were obtained from naive CD4+ T cells from PBMCs. Subset indicated: CD45RA+ positively selected. This TCR was sampled from a man between 18 and 29 years old in good health. Some clones in this sample may be carry-over from other donors' samples.

The CDR3 is CASSLDWRGGSLSGELFF. In nucleotides, the CDR3 is TGTGCCAGCAGCTTAGATTGGCGCGGCGGGAGCCTCAGCGGGGAGCTGTTTTTT. This chain uses TRBV7-2 with TRBJ2-2; 7 positions agree with TRBD2. V gave up 1 base and J gave up 7 bases; unmatched junction bases: 15. CDR1 SGHTA and CDR2 FQGNSA come from the germline V gene. The CDR3 consists of 18 residues.